The 22 T cell receptor beta chains listed next were all sequenced from one sample in a study of blood T cell repertoires in COVID-19 (TCRdb year 2020). The library was obtained by the immunoSEQ multiplex PCR assay. TCRdb obtained this table from immuneACCESS and retained in-frame rearrangements with V and J assigned. These tables miss some clones; where compared with another copy, unresolved V genes account for less than half of the shortfall, and the remainder is unexplained. In this sample the table shows approximately 210,000 clones, about four fifths of which occur a single time. In total, the top ten clones hold approximately 9% of the sample. The specimen sequenced was PBMCs or T cells enriched from blood (not recorded which). These receptors were taken from a woman in her fifties or sixties with acute COVID-19.

CDR3 sequence (DNA): TGTGCCAGCGCGTCCCGGCGGGATAACTATGGCTACACCTTC. Residues: CASASRRDNYGYTF. V and J are TRBV5-4 and TRBJ1-2; no clear D. This CDR3 has 14 residues. With 7 bases removed from V and 1 base from J, the gap between germline ends came to 14 bases. CDR1 is SGHNT and CDR2 is YYREEE in the germline V gene (reference sequence). Filled out from reference TRBV5-4 and TRBJ1-2, the complete variable domain reads ETGVTQSPTHLIKTRGQQVTLRCSSQSGHNTVSWYQQALGQGPQFIFQYYREEENGRGNFPPRFSGLQFPNYSSELNVNALELDDSALYLCASASRRDNYGYTFGSGTRLTVV.

The chain links TRBV11-1 to TRBJ1-2, with D maybe TRBD1 (6 bases). Trimming removed 5 bases at V and 2 bases at J, with 12 bases between. Germline V lookup: CDR1 SGHAT, CDR2 FQDESV (reference sequence). The CDR3 runs to 14 residues. The DNA for the CDR3 is TGTGCCAGCAGCCTTAATGGACAGAACTATGGCTACACCTTC. Translated: CASSLNGQNYGYTF.

The chain links TRBV29-1 to TRBJ1-1, with D uncertain. Germline assignment: CDR1 SQVTM and CDR2 ANQGSEA. The CDR3 has 13 residues. The V gene lost 7 bases and the J gene lost 1 base, with 13 bases spanning the gap. The CDR3 DNA reads as TGCAGCGGAAACAGACAACCGAACACTGAAGCTTTCTTT. Translation gives CSGNRQPNTEAFF. The full variable domain, its missing parts supplied by reference TRBV29-1 and TRBJ1-1, is SAVISQKPSRDICQRGTSLTIQCQVDSQVTMMFWYRQQPGQSLTLIATANQGSEATYESGFVIDKFPISRPNLTFSTLTVSNMSPEDSSIYLCSGNRQPNTEAFFGQGTRLTVV.

A single count supports this clone. The J gene is TRBJ1-1, the V gene TRBV7-2, with D possibly being TRBD1 (6 bases). The CDR3 loop spans 16 amino acids. The germline V gene has CDR1 SGHTA and CDR2 FQGNSA. V dropped 3 bases and J dropped 4 bases, with 18 bases sitting between them. Written as DNA, the CDR3 is TGTGCCAGCAGCTTGAATTCGGCCGGGGGGCGCACTGAAGCTTTCTTT. Its protein is CASSLNSAGGRTEAFF. Based on the CDR3 plus reference TRBV7-2 and TRBJ1-1, the full variable domain is GAGVSQSPSNKVTEKGKDVELRCDPISGHTALYWYRQSLGQGLEFLIYFQGNSAPDKSGLPSDRFSAERTGGSVSTLTIQRTQQEDSAVYLCASSLNSAGGRTEAFFGQGTRLTVV.

The chain is built from TRBV28 and TRBJ2-7; TRBD2 aligns across 8 bases. With 5 bases clipped from V and 4 bases from J, the junction kept 10 bases outside the gene matches. This CDR3 has 15 residues. CDR1 is MDHEN and CDR2 is SYDVKM in the germline V gene. The DNA for the CDR3 is TGTGCCAGCAGTCCTGGAGCGGGAGAGGTATACGAGCAGTACTTC. It yields the protein CASSPGAGEVYEQYF. The full variable domain, completed using reference TRBV28 and TRBJ2-7, is DVKVTQSSRYLVKRTGEKVFLECVQDMDHENMFWYRQDPGLGLRLIYFSYDVKMKEKGDIPEGYSVSREKKERFSLILESASTNQTSMYLCASSPGAGEVYEQYFGPGTRLTVT.

The chain employs TRBV7-2 and TRBJ2-7; 8 positions match TRBD1. The CDR3 loop spans 14 amino acids. Trimming took 5 bases from V and 0 from J; bases not matched to a gene: 3. From germline, CDR1 is SGHTA and CDR2 FQGNSA. This CDR3 reads CASSGQGDSYEQYF. The DNA of the CDR3 is TGTGCCAGCAGCGGACAGGGTGACTCCTACGAGCAGTACTTC.

This clone was seen just once. CDR3 sequence: CASSSALQGQPQHF. CDR3 bases: TGTGCCAGCAGCTCGGCCCTACAGGGCCAGCCCCAGCATTTT. This chain links TRBV7-2 with TRBJ1-5; tentatively, D is TRBD1 (6 bases). From germline, CDR1 is SGHTA and CDR2 FQGNSA. The CDR3 is made up of 14 amino acids. Trimming removed 4 bases from V and 7 bases from J, with 14 bases in between.

This chain joins TRBV7-9 and TRBJ2-7, with 8 bases aligning to TRBD2. Germline loops: CDR1 SEHNR, CDR2 FQNEAQ (reference sequence). V gave up 2 bases and J gave up 0 bases; unmatched junction bases: 12. This CDR3 region has 18 residues. The chain's CDR3 is CASSLYGISGSVSYEQYF. CDR3 sequence (DNA): TGTGCCAGCAGCTTATACGGGATCAGCGGGAGTGTCTCCTACGAGCAGTACTTC.

The V gene is TRBV7-2, the J gene TRBJ2-2; perhaps TRBD2 as D (5 bases). Looked up from germline, CDR1 is SGHTA and CDR2 is FQGNSA. V lost 5 bases and J lost 4, with 11 bases in between. CDR3 length: 14 residues. The CDR3 DNA follows: TGTGCCAGCAGCCCCCGGGCGGGCACCGGGGAGCTGTTTTTT. Its translation: CASSPRAGTGELFF. Drawing the rest from reference TRBV7-2 and TRBJ2-2, the complete variable domain is GAGVSQSPSNKVTEKGKDVELRCDPISGHTALYWYRQSLGQGLEFLIYFQGNSAPDKSGLPSDRFSAERTGGSVSTLTIQRTQQEDSAVYLCASSPRAGTGELFFGEGSRLTVL.

A single count supports this clone. The chain links TRBV4-1 to TRBJ2-1, with 8 bases that match TRBD2. The CDR3 totals 15 residues. J gave up 4 bases and V 3 bases, and 5 bases lay outside the gene matches. The V gene's germline CDR1 is MGHRA and CDR2 YSYEKL. The CDR3 DNA reads TGCGCCAGCAGCCAGGAAACTAGCGGTTACAATGAGCAGTTCTTC. It yields the protein CASSQETSGYNEQFF.

This clone came up once. The chain combines TRBV19 with TRBJ2-5; 8 positions agree with TRBD1. Germline-derived CDR1 and CDR2 are LNHDA and SQIVND (reference sequence). V dropped 4 bases and J dropped 5; count of bases not matched to a gene: 9. The CDR3 spans 15 residues. The CDR3 coding sequence is TGTGCCAGTAGTAGTCAGAAGACAGGGGTGGAGACCCAGTACTTC. Translated, it gives CASSSQKTGVETQYF.

The chain employs TRBV7-2 and TRBJ1-1, with a weak D call TRBD1 (5 bases). In germline, CDR1 is SGHTA, CDR2 FQGNSA. Trimming left V 7 bases short and J 5 bases short, with 11 bases between. The CDR3 has 12 amino acids. CDR3 nucleotides: TGTGCCAGCACCCGGAGGGGAACTGAAGCTTTCTTT. As protein: CASTRRGTEAFF. The variable domain in full, completed from reference TRBV7-2 and TRBJ1-1, reads GAGVSQSPSNKVTEKGKDVELRCDPISGHTALYWYRQSLGQGLEFLIYFQGNSAPDKSGLPSDRFSAERTGGSVSTLTIQRTQQEDSAVYLCASTRRGTEAFFGQGTRLTVV.

A few counts support this clone. This chain joins TRBV4-1 and TRBJ2-1; D possibly corresponds to TRBD1 (5 bases). Trimming took 4 bases from V and 7 from J, leaving 17 bases between them. The germline V gene encodes CDR1 MGHRA and CDR2 YSYEKL. This CDR3 comprises 15 residues. CDR3 bases: TGCGCCAGCAGCCGGGAAGGGGCGAACTGGAATGAGCAGTTCTTC. Amino acids: CASSREGANWNEQFF.

The V and J genes are TRBV7-2 and TRBJ2-3; possible D gene TRBD2, 6 bases. The V gene's germline CDR1 is SGHTA and CDR2 FQGNSA. Trimming took off 5 bases at V and 8 bases at J, with 14 bases between the two ends. The CDR3 consists of 13 residues. CDR3 sequence (DNA): TGTGCCAGCAGCCGGTCCTGGGGAGGTACGCAGTATTTT. Its translation is CASSRSWGGTQYF.

The V gene is TRBV7-2, the J gene TRBJ2-3; D call uncertain. Germline lookup yields CDR1 SGHTA and CDR2 FQGNSA. This CDR3 spans 13 amino acids. Trimming pared 3 bases from V and 5 bases from J, leaving 9 bases between. The CDR3 nucleotides are TGTGCCAGCAGCTTTAAGCATGGAGATACGCAGTATTTT. Its translation: CASSFKHGDTQYF.

The chain's CDR3 is CASSFPTADNSPLHF. The DNA of the CDR3 is TGTGCCAGCAGTTTCCCCACAGCCGATAATTCACCCCTCCACTTT. V and J are TRBV28 and TRBJ1-6; D gene ambiguous. The germline V gene encodes CDR1 MDHEN and CDR2 SYDVKM. Trimming cost V 3 bases and J 5 bases, with 11 bases left between them. The CDR3 is made up of 15 amino acids.

The chain is built from TRBV18 and TRBJ2-3; D is possibly TRBD1 (6 bases). There are 16 residues in the CDR3. Trimming removed 2 bases from V and 0 bases from J, with 12 bases in between. The germline CDR1 and CDR2 sequences are KGHSH and LQKENI. The CDR3 region is CASSPLGGSSTDTQYF. CDR3 sequence (DNA): TGTGCCAGCTCACCATTAGGGGGTTCTAGCACAGATACGCAGTATTTT.

V usage is TRBV5-1 and J usage is TRBJ2-5; 14 bases match TRBD2. Germline V gene lookup returns CDR1 SGHRS and CDR2 YFSETQ. With V trimmed by 3 bases and J by 6 bases, 4 bases remained unmatched. There are 15 residues in the CDR3. The CDR3 region has the DNA TGCGCCAGCAGCTCCGGACTAGCGGGGGGCCAGACCCAGTACTTC. It codes for CASSSGLAGGQTQYF.

The gene calls are TRBV29-1 and TRBJ1-5, with D tentatively TRBD1 (6 bases). The ends were cut back, 6 bases at V and 2 bases at J, with 14 bases in the middle. CDR1 and CDR2 from the germline V gene are SQVTM and ANQGSEA. This CDR3 region has 14 residues. In DNA form, the CDR3 reads TGCAGCGTCCTCCAGGGGAATGGCAATCAGCCCCAGCATTTT. Translated: CSVLQGNGNQPQHF. The full variable domain, rest sourced from reference TRBV29-1 and TRBJ1-5, is SAVISQKPSRDICQRGTSLTIQCQVDSQVTMMFWYRQQPGQSLTLIATANQGSEATYESGFVIDKFPISRPNLTFSTLTVSNMSPEDSSIYLCSVLQGNGNQPQHFGDGTRLSIL.

The chain combines TRBV7-2 with TRBJ1-4, with a weak D call TRBD1 (6 bases). The ends were cut back, 5 bases at V and 10 bases at J, with 26 bases in the middle. Germline V gives CDR1 SGHTA, CDR2 FQGNSA. CDR3 length: 17 amino acids. The CDR3 coding sequence is TGTGCCAGCAGCCTATTAATGACAGGCCAAATCAAGGGAAAACTGTTTTTT. It yields the protein CASSLLMTGQIKGKLFF.

A remark on this clone: Within the sample, other DNA sequences also encode this same CDR3. The chain employs TRBV18 and TRBJ2-5; TRBD2 matches 7 bases. Looked up from germline, CDR1 is KGHSH and CDR2 is LQKENI. The CDR3 sequence is 14 residues long. With V trimmed by 3 bases and J by 1 base, 2 bases remained unmatched. Here the CDR3 DNA reads TGTGCCAGCTCACCGGGCGGGGGCCAAGAGACCCAGTACTTC. Translation: CASSPGGGQETQYF.

The chain has TRBV11-3 and TRBJ2-1, with 7 bases identical to TRBD2. The CDR3 has 15 amino acids. The junction had 12 bases not matched to a gene; V was cut back by 5 bases and J by 8 bases. Germline V gene sequence: CDR1 SGHNT, CDR2 YENEEA. CDR3 protein: CASSQGLFGWDEQFF. The CDR3 DNA reads as TGTGCCAGCAGCCAGGGACTATTCGGGTGGGATGAGCAGTTCTTC.